Listed below are T cell receptor beta chains from one sample, sequenced in a study of metastatic and nonmetastatic thyroid tumors. Using MiXCR, TCRdb reanalyzed the PCR reads. Of roughly 39,000 clones detected, around half appear once; the ten largest clones hold around a quarter. Sample: tumor tissue. Source of these receptors: a male donor with papillary thyroid cancer or a benign thyroid nodule (not recorded which). Some clones in this sample may be carry-over from other donors' samples. Each CDR3 is given with its conserved first and last residue. A D gene is named only where the DNA matches it firmly. Size is stated for part of the rows, as once, few or many counts, or as a class when the clone is expanded.

. | TRBJ2-7 | . | TRBV11-2 | CASSPLGGVGSYEQYF | TGTGCCAGCAGTCCCCTGGGCGGGGTGGGCTCCTACGAGCAGTACTTC
few | TRBJ2-7 | . | TRBV20-1 | CSARPLVSYEQYF | TGCAGTGCTAGGCCCCTAGTGTCCTACGAGCAGTACTTC
. | TRBJ2-7 | . | TRBV4-1 | CASSQDLPGRPYEQYF | TGCGCCAGCAGCCAAGATCTCCCGGGCCGGCCCTACGAGCAGTACTTC
large | TRBJ2-2 | TRBD1 | TRBV12-3/TRBV12-4 | CASSSPGQGVPGELFF | TGTGCCAGCAGTTCTCCGGGACAGGGGGTCCCCGGGGAGCTGTTTTTT
few | TRBJ2-1 | TRBD2 | TRBV20-1 | CSARDLGLAGLDEQFF | TGCAGTGCTAGAGATCTCGGACTAGCGGGGTTGGATGAGCAGTTCTTC
. | TRBJ2-7 | . | TRBV18 | CASSRDQGARYF | TGTGCCAGCTCACGGGACCAAGGGGCGCGGTACTTC
. | TRBJ1-1 | . | TRBV4-2 | CASSRGGRTEAFF | TGTGCCAGCAGCCGGGGGGGTCGCACTGAAGCTTTCTTT
few | TRBJ1-6 | TRBD1 | TRBV6-1 | CASSSGTDNSPLHF | TGTGCCAGCAGCTCCGGGACAGATAATTCACCCCTCCACTTT
. | TRBJ2-7 | . | TRBV11-2 | CASSQDHVEQYF | TGTGCCAGCAGCCAGGACCACGTGGAGCAGTACTTC
few | TRBJ1-1 | . | TRBV28 | CASSFIGGGRTEAFF | TGTGCCAGCAGTTTTATCGGGGGAGGGCGCACTGAAGCTTTCTTT
. | TRBJ1-1 | . | TRBV30 | CAWSGPRGNTEAFF | TGTGCCTGGAGTGGGCCCAGGGGGAACACTGAAGCTTTCTTT
once | TRBJ2-7 | TRBD2 | TRBV20-1 | CSARALAGASYEQYF | TGCAGTGCTAGGGCCTTAGCGGGAGCCTCCTACGAGCAGTACTTC
many | TRBJ2-1 | . | TRBV6-1 | CAGAVDGEPFNEQFF | TGTGCCGGAGCAGTAGACGGGGAGCCCTTCAATGAGCAGTTCTTC
few | TRBJ1-5 | TRBD1 | TRBV27 | CASSTGGGGSQPQHF | TGTGCCAGCAGCACAGGGGGCGGAGGCAGTCAGCCCCAGCATTTT
. | TRBJ2-7 | TRBD1 | TRBV11-2 | CASSLDRGGYEQYF | TGTGCCAGCAGCCTTGACAGGGGTGGCTACGAGCAGTACTTC
few | TRBJ2-3 | . | TRBV7-2 | CASSEQGTQYF | TGTGCCAGCAGCGAGCAGGGTACGCAGTATTTT
. | TRBJ1-2 | . | TRBV28 | CASSLPGARGYTF | TGTGCCAGCAGTTTACCGGGGGCCAGAGGCTACACCTTC
few | TRBJ1-1 | TRBD1 | TRBV20-1 | CSARYGGTGTIAFF | TGCAGTGCTAGATACGGCGGGACAGGAACAATAGCTTTCTTT
. | TRBJ1-5 | . | TRBV2 | CASRRMTEGQPQHF | TGTGCCAGCAGACGTATGACGGAGGGTCAGCCCCAGCATTTT
. | TRBJ2-1 | . | TRBV5-1 | CASTEVTSGEQFF | TGCGCCAGCACCGAGGTGACCTCGGGGGAGCAGTTCTTC
. | TRBJ1-1 | . | TRBV20-1 | CSAATWNTEAFF | TGCAGCGCCGCGACATGGAACACTGAAGCTTTCTTT
large | TRBJ1-1 | . | TRBV11-2 | CASSVGFEAFF | TGTGCCAGCAGCGTAGGATTTGAAGCTTTCTTT
once | TRBJ2-5 | . | TRBV30 | CAWSAGGGPGETQYF | TGTGCCTGGAGTGCAGGCGGAGGGCCCGGGGAGACCCAGTACTTC
. | TRBJ2-3 | . | TRBV20-1 | CSARNPLVDNTQYF | TGCAGTGCTAGGAATCCCCTGGTGGATAATACGCAGTATTTT
. | TRBJ2-7 | TRBD1 | TRBV10-3 | CAIRSTGGSDEQYF | TGTGCCATCAGGTCGACAGGGGGATCCGACGAGCAGTACTTC
. | TRBJ2-5 | . | TRBV10-3 | CAISESTYQETQYF | TGTGCCATCAGTGAGTCGACGTACCAAGAGACCCAGTACTTC
few | TRBJ2-7 | TRBD2 | TRBV20-1 | CSARDRGGSSYEQYF | TGCAGTGCTAGAGATCGGGGCGGGAGTAGTTACGAGCAGTACTTC
. | TRBJ1-1 | . | TRBV20-1 | CSARPILATEAFF | TGCAGTGCTAGACCGATACTCGCAACTGAAGCTTTCTTT
few | TRBJ1-2 | . | TRBV10-1 | CASIQGINYGYTF | TGCGCCAGCATCCAGGGGATTAACTATGGCTACACCTTC
. | TRBJ2-7 | TRBD2 | TRBV20-1 | CSASEREPYEQYF | TGCAGTGCTAGCGAGCGGGAACCCTACGAGCAGTACTTC
. | TRBJ1-1 | . | TRBV28 | CASSSLGRTKNTEAFF | TGTGCCAGCAGTTCCCTGGGACGGACGAAAAACACTGAAGCTTTCTTT
. | TRBJ2-5 | TRBD1 | TRBV18 | CASSPSGGGETQYF | TGTGCCAGCTCACCGTCAGGGGGCGGTGAGACCCAGTACTTC
. | TRBJ1-4 | . | TRBV30 | CAWSGDLNGKLFF | TGTGCCTGGAGTGGGGATCTTAACGGAAAACTGTTTTTT
. | TRBJ1-4 | . | TRBV27 | CASSFGGGGEKLFF | TGTGCCAGCAGTTTTGGAGGGGGTGGGGAAAAACTGTTTTTT
. | TRBJ1-6 | . | TRBV7-9 | CASSSTGGDSPLHF | TGTGCCAGCAGCTCAACAGGCGGGGATTCACCCCTCCACTTT
once | TRBJ2-1 | . | TRBV24-1 | CATSVPRRPYSSYNEQFF | TGTGCCACCAGTGTCCCTAGACGTCCATATAGCTCCTACAATGAGCAGTTCTTC
medium-sized | TRBJ2-2 | TRBD2 | TRBV18 | CASSPPSEIAGGRWTGELFF | TGTGCCAGCTCACCACCCTCAGAGATAGCGGGAGGAAGGTGGACCGGGGAGCTGTTTTTT
. | TRBJ1-3 | . | TRBV4-3 | CASSQDPGSHTIYF | TGCGCCAGCAGCCAAGATCCAGGGTCCCACACCATATATTTT
. | TRBJ1-2 | . | TRBV9 | CASSVGAATMYGYTF | TGTGCCAGCAGCGTAGGGGCAGCGACTATGTATGGCTACACCTTC